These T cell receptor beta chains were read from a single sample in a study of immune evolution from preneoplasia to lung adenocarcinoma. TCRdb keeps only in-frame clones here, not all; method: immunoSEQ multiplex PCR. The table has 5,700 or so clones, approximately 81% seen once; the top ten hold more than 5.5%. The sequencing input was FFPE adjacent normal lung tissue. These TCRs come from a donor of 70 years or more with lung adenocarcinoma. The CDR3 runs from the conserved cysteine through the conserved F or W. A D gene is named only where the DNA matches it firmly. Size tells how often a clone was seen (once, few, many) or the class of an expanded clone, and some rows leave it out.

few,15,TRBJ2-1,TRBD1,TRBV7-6,CASSLGQGDYNEQFF,TGTGCCAGCAGCTTAGGACAGGGCGACTACAATGAGCAGTTCTTC
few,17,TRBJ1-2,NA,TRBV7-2,CASSLGAGLSANYGYTF,TGTGCCAGCAGCTTGGGGGCAGGTTTGAGTGCTAACTATGGCTACACCTTC
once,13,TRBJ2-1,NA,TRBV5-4,CASRARGYNEQFF,TGTGCCAGCAGGGCACGGGGGTACAATGAGCAGTTCTTC
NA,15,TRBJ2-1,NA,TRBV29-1,CSVEDGSGPLNEQFF,TGCAGCGTTGAAGATGGGAGCGGACCACTAAATGAGCAGTTCTTC
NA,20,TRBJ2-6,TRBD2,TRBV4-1,CASSQEALAGVRSGANVLTF,TGCGCCAGCAGCCAAGAGGCTCTAGCGGGGGTACGCTCTGGGGCCAACGTCCTGACTTTC
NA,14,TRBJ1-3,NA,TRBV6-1,CASRQDPSGNTIYF,TGTGCCAGCAGGCAGGACCCCTCTGGAAACACCATATATTTT
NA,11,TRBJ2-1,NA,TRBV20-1,CSAHGGDEQFF,TGCAGTGCTCATGGGGGCGACGAGCAGTTCTTC
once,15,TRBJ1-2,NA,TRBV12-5,CASGFGERVSYGYTF,TGTGCTAGTGGTTTCGGCGAAAGGGTTTCTTATGGCTACACCTTC
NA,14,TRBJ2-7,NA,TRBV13,CASSRNRDSYEQYF,TGTGCCAGCAGCAGAAACAGGGACTCCTACGAGCAGTACTTC
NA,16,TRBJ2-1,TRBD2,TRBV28,CASRLPGLAGYNEQFF,TGTGCCAGCAGACTCCCGGGACTAGCGGGTTACAATGAGCAGTTCTTC
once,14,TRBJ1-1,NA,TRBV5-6,CASRPGGSDTEAFF,TGTGCCAGCAGACCCGGGGGGAGTGACACTGAAGCTTTCTTT
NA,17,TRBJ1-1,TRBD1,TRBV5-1,CASSRIRDSTKNTEAFF,TGCGCCAGCAGCAGAATCAGGGACAGCACAAAGAACACTGAAGCTTTCTTT
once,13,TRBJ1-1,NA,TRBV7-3,CASSYIKNTEAFF,TGTGCCAGCAGCTACATCAAGAACACTGAAGCTTTCTTT
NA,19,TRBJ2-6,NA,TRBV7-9,CASSLGDREAISGANVLTF,TGTGCCAGCAGCTTAGGAGACAGGGAGGCGATCTCTGGGGCCAACGTCCTGACTTTC
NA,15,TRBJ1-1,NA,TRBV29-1,CSARRSGEENTEAFF,TGCAGCGCCCGACGATCTGGCGAAGAGAACACTGAAGCTTTCTTT
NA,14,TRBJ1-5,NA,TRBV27,CASSTIGYNQPQHF,TGTGCCAGCAGCACGATAGGGTACAATCAGCCCCAGCATTTT
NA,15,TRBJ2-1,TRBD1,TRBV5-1,CASSTMTGVYNEQFF,TGCGCCAGCAGCACCATGACAGGGGTATACAATGAGCAGTTCTTC
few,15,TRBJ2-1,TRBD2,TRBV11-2,CASSLGLARYNEQFF,TGTGCCAGCAGCCTTGGACTAGCGAGGTACAATGAGCAGTTCTTC
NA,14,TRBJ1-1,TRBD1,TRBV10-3,CAISADRANTEAFF,TGTGCCATCAGTGCCGACAGGGCCAACACTGAAGCTTTCTTT
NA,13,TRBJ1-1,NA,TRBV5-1,CASSLLATTEAFF,TGCGCCAGCAGCTTGCTGGCCACCACTGAAGCTTTCTTT
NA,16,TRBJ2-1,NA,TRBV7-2,CASRLNLLSSYNEQFF,TGTGCCAGCAGGTTGAACCTCCTGAGCTCCTACAATGAGCAGTTCTTC
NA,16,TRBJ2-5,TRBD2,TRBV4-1,CASSQALAGGAVAQYF,TGCGCCAGCAGCCAAGCACTAGCGGGGGGGGCGGTGGCCCAGTACTTC
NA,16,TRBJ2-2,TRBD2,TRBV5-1,CASSLGLAGNTGELFF,TGCGCCAGCAGCTTGGGACTAGCGGGGAACACCGGGGAGCTGTTTTTT
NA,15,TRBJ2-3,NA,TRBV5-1,CASSLHGGDTDTQYF,TGCGCCAGCAGCTTGCATGGCGGTGATACAGATACGCAGTATTTT
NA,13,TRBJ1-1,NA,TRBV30,CAWSVLGGTEAFF,TGTGCCTGGAGTGTACTAGGAGGCACTGAAGCTTTCTTT
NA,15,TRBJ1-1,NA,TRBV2,CASSERADSYTEAFF,TGTGCCAGCAGTGAAAGGGCGGACAGTTACACTGAAGCTTTCTTT
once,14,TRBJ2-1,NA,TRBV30,CAWKVRSSYNEQFF,TGTGCCTGGAAAGTACGCAGCTCCTACAATGAGCAGTTCTTC
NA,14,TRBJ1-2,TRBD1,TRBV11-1,CASSLDGTERGYTF,TGTGCCAGCAGCTTAGACGGGACAGAACGCGGCTACACCTTC
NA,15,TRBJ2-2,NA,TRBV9,CASSVGQKNTGELFF,TGTGCCAGCAGCGTTGGACAGAAGAACACCGGGGAGCTGTTTTTT
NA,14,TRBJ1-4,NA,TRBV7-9,CASSLVSYAEKLFF,TGTGCCAGCAGCTTAGTCAGTTACGCTGAGAAACTGTTTTTT
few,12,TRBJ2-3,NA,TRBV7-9,CASSFYPDTQYF,TGTGCCAGCAGCTTTTATCCGGATACGCAGTATTTT
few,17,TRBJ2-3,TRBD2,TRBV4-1,CASSQVAGFKTTDTQYF,TGCGCCAGCAGCCAAGTAGCGGGATTCAAAACCACAGATACGCAGTATTTT
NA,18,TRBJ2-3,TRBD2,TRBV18,CASSPLTPGLAATDTQYF,TGTGCCAGCTCCCCTCTTACACCGGGACTAGCGGCCACAGATACGCAGTATTTT
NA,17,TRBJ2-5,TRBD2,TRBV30,CAWSVLGRAEGRETQYF,TGTGCCTGGAGTGTACTCGGGAGGGCGGAAGGCAGAGAGACCCAGTACTTC
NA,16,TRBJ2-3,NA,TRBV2,CASSERAKNPLDTQYF,TGTGCCAGCAGTGAAAGGGCTAAAAATCCCCTAGATACGCAGTATTTT
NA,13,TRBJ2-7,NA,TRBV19,CASISPSSYEQYF,TGTGCCAGTATCTCACCGAGCTCCTACGAGCAGTACTTC
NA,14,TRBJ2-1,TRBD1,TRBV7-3,CASSIGQGDNEQFF,TGTGCCAGCAGCATTGGACAGGGTGACAATGAGCAGTTCTTC
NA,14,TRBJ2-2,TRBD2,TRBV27,CASSQAGATGELFF,TGTGCCAGCAGCCAAGCGGGAGCCACCGGGGAGCTGTTTTTT
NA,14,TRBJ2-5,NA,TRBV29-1,CSVERGRARRTQYF,TGCAGCGTTGAAAGGGGCAGGGCCCGTAGGACCCAGTACTTC
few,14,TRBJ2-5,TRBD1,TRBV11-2,CASSPKGAIETQYF,TGTGCCAGCAGCCCCAAGGGGGCGATCGAGACCCAGTACTTC
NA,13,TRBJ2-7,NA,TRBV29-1,CSVEGGSWREQYF,TGCAGCGTTGAAGGGGGTAGCTGGCGCGAGCAGTACTTC
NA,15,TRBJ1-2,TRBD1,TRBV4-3,CASSLDLTGNYGYTF,TGCGCCAGCAGCCTGGATCTGACAGGGAACTATGGCTACACCTTC
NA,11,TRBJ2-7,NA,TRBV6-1,CASSEAYEQYF,TGTGCCAGCAGTGAAGCCTACGAGCAGTACTTC
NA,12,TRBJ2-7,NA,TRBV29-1,CSAGQTSYEQYF,TGCAGCGCCGGACAGACGTCCTACGAGCAGTACTTC
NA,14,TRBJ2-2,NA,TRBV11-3,CATNRPNEIGELFF,TGTGCCACGAACCGGCCCAACGAGATCGGGGAGCTGTTTTTT
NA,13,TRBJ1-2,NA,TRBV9,CASSPLVQGFYTF,TGTGCCAGCAGCCCCCTCGTACAGGGTTTCTACACCTTC
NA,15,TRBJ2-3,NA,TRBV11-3,CASSLDRSEIDTQYF,TGTGCCAGCAGCCTTGACCGGAGTGAGATAGATACGCAGTATTTT
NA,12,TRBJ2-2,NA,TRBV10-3,CAIIGSTGELFF,TGTGCCATCATAGGGAGCACCGGGGAGCTGTTTTTT
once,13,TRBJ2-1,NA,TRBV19,CASSILRNNEQFF,TGTGCCAGTAGTATCCTCAGGAACAATGAGCAGTTCTTC
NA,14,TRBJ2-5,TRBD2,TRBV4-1,CASSQLAGVETQYF,TGCGCCAGCAGCCAACTAGCGGGAGTTGAGACCCAGTACTTC